Sequencing of this TCR beta chain was carried out in a study of beta chain features in type 1 diabetes. Findings of the study overall: All four CD4+ subsets from Type 1 diabetes patients carried moderately but significantly shorter TCRB CDR3s.

Notes on this clone: Its antigen is currently unknown.

TCRB transcripts that were expressed got sequenced, as all of the isolated RNA had been reverse transcribed. TCRdb's copy holds only in-frame clones and misses some; the assay was immunoSEQ multiplex PCR. Of 500,000 to 850,000 clones listed, 11% to 15% are singletons. The CDR3 consists of 16 residues. V lost 6 bases, J lost 0 bases, and 8 bases stayed unmatched. CDR1 is MDHEN, CDR2 SYDVKM, per germline. The rearrangement joins TRBV28 to TRBJ2-3, with TRBD2 matching over 8 bases. The sequenced material came from naive CD4+ T cells from blood. This sequence was found in a man aged 18 to 30 with type 1 diabetes. The CDR3 loop is CASSGRSGKSTDTQYF. The DNA for the CDR3 is TGTGCCAGCAGCGGCCGTAGCGGGAAAAGCACAGATACGCAGTATTTT.